The 18 T cell receptor beta chains below were found in one sample sequenced in a study of T-cell memory formation after mild COVID-19. TCRdb redid the calling of the 5' RACE reads with MiXCR, one entry per CDR3 protein. The repertoire holds roughly 340,000 distinct CDR3 sequences, with approximately 22% as singletons. Sample: PBMCs or a T cell subset sorted from them (not recorded which). The receptors come from a young man who had mild COVID-19 (a few samples of this study predate the infection). Cell type and time point are not known.

A few counts support this clonotype. The chain combines TRBV20-1 with TRBJ2-1; no definite D call. Germline loops: CDR1 DFQATT, CDR2 SNEGSKA (reference sequence). V gave up 0 bases and J gave up 7 bases, with 16 bases separating them. The CDR3 loop spans 15 amino acids. CDR3 sequence (DNA): TGCAGTGCTAGAGAAAGCAGGCGAGGAGATAATGAGCAGTTCTTC. Encoded protein: CSARESRRGDNEQFF.

The chain couples TRBV6-5 to TRBJ1-1; perhaps TRBD1 as D (5 bases). The germline V gene encodes CDR1 MNHEY and CDR2 SVGAGI. The CDR3 is 13 residues long. V lost 2 bases to trimming and J lost 11 bases, with 15 bases between them. The CDR3 is CASSYRDRREAFF. The DNA of the CDR3 is TGTGCCAGCAGTTACCGCGACAGACGAGAGGCTTTCTTT.

Only a few counts were recorded for this clonotype. The genes are TRBV28 and TRBJ2-7; 7 bases are shared with TRBD1. The CDR3 sequence is 15 residues long. Trimming removed 5 bases from V and 2 bases from J; junction bases left unmatched: 9. The germline V gene has CDR1 MDHEN and CDR2 SYDVKM. The CDR3 DNA reads TGTGCCAGCAGTCCCTTGACCGGGACAGCCTACGAGCAGTACGTC. Translating gives CASSPLTGTAYEQYV.

This clonotype has more than one count but fewer than ten. The rearrangement uses TRBV9 and TRBJ1-6, with D hard to call. Trimming pared 0 bases from V and 8 bases from J, leaving 9 bases between. Germline CDR1 and CDR2: SGDLS and YYNGEE. This CDR3 is 14 amino acids long. The DNA of the CDR3 is TGTGCCAGCAGCGTAGGACGAGGAGATTCACCCCTCCACTTT. Its translation: CASSVGRGDSPLHF. The full variable domain, in which reference TRBV9 and TRBJ1-6 provide the parts outside the CDR3, is DSGVTQTPKHLITATGQRVTLRCSPRSGDLSVYWYQQSLDQGLQFLIQYYNGEERAKGNILERFSAQQFPDLHSELNLSSLELGDSALYFCASSVGRGDSPLHFGNGTRLTVT.

This clonotype was seen at least ten times. This rearrangement joins TRBV7-2 to TRBJ2-3; D is uncertain. The germline V gene encodes CDR1 SGHTA and CDR2 FQGNSA. CDR3 length: 12 residues. V was shortened by 6 bases and J by 1 base, with 5 bases between the two germline ends. As DNA, the CDR3 is TGTGCCAGCAGTCCCCGCACAGATACGCAGTATTTT. It is translated as CASSPRTDTQYF. Complete variable domain (other parts from reference TRBV7-2 and TRBJ2-3): GAGVSQSPSNKVTEKGKDVELRCDPISGHTALYWYRQSLGQGLEFLIYFQGNSAPDKSGLPSDRFSAERTGGSVSTLTIQRTQQEDSAVYLCASSPRTDTQYFGPGTRLTVL.

This clonotype was found a few times. The chain is built from TRBV12-3 or TRBV12-4 and TRBJ2-3; a possible D gene is TRBD1 (6 bases). Trimming removed 6 bases at V and 4 bases at J, with 11 bases between. The CDR3 extends over 13 amino acids. CDR3 coding DNA: TGTGCCAGCAGCCGACGGACAGCAGATACGCAGTATTTT. Translating gives CASSRRTADTQYF.

The chain is built from TRBV15 and TRBJ2-5, with a tentative D call TRBD1 (6 bases). Germline V CDR1 and CDR2: LNHNV, YYDKDF (reference sequence). The CDR3 spans 15 residues. V was trimmed by 2 bases and J by 5 bases, leaving 15 bases between them. Here the CDR3 reads CATSRSFYRVETQYF. The CDR3 DNA reads as TGTGCCACCAGCAGATCTTTTTACAGGGTTGAGACCCAGTACTTC.

This clonotype has just a few counts. V usage is TRBV5-1 and J usage is TRBJ1-1; 7 bases are a match to TRBD1. Losses at the gene ends were 7 bases for V and 7 bases for J; bases not matched to a gene: 4. This CDR3 spans 11 amino acids. CDR1 and CDR2 (germline): SGHRS, YFSETQ. This chain's CDR3 is CASRGQLEAFF. CDR3 sequence (DNA): TGCGCCAGCCGGGGACAGCTTGAAGCTTTCTTT.

The chain employs TRBV7-6 and TRBJ2-5; D remains ambiguous. The CDR3 runs to 13 residues. Germline CDR1 is SGHVS and CDR2 is FNYEAQ. V was cut by 5 bases and J by 0 bases, with 7 bases left in between. The CDR3 spells CASSTLHQETQYF. Written as DNA, the CDR3 is TGTGCCAGCAGCACCTTACACCAAGAGACCCAGTACTTC.

This chain connects TRBV20-1 to TRBJ1-2; the match to TRBD1 covers 7 bases. V was pared by 6 bases and J by 2 bases, with 6 bases of the junction left unmatched. The germline V gene has CDR1 DFQATT and CDR2 SNEGSKA (reference sequence). The CDR3 covers 13 residues. CDR3 in amino acids: CSARQGLNYGYTF. The CDR3 nucleotides are TGCAGTGCCCGACAGGGATTAAACTATGGCTACACCTTC.

The rearrangement joins TRBV7-2 to TRBJ1-5; D is unclear. Trimming took 1 base from V and 4 from J, leaving 11 bases between them. The CDR3 has 15 amino acids. CDR1 and CDR2 from the germline V gene are SGHTA and FQGNSA. The CDR3 loop is CASSLDGGMNQPQHF. The CDR3 DNA reads TGTGCCAGCAGCTTAGACGGCGGAATGAATCAGCCCCAGCATTTT.

The V call is TRBV10-3, the J call TRBJ1-5; tentative D call: TRBD1 (6 bases). The CDR3 loop spans 14 amino acids. V lost 8 bases, J lost 5 bases, and 16 bases lay in between. Looked up from germline, CDR1 is ENHRY and CDR2 is SYGVKD. CDR3 DNA: TGTGCCATCGGGCGCCAGGGGAGTGATCAGCCCCAGCATTTT. It translates to CAIGRQGSDQPQHF.

This clonotype showed up just a few times. The chain recombines TRBV6-2 or TRBV6-3 with TRBJ2-7; D is unclear. The CDR3 runs to 15 residues. V dropped 1 base and J dropped 2 bases, with 12 bases sitting between them. Germline lookup yields CDR1 MNHEY and CDR2 SVGEGT. CDR3 in DNA: TGTGCCAGCAGTTACTACCCCCGAAGGGCCTACGAGCAGTACTTC. It is translated as CASSYYPRRAYEQYF.

V is TRBV9 and J is TRBJ2-7; 12 positions agree with TRBD2. Per the germline V gene, CDR1 is SGDLS and CDR2 is YYNGEE. The CDR3 consists of 15 residues. J was trimmed by 9 bases and V by 0 bases; bases with no gene match: 7. CDR3 sequence: CASSVGVTSGGMQYF. CDR3 DNA sequence: TGTGCCAGCAGCGTAGGGGTTACTAGCGGGGGGATGCAGTACTTC. Together with reference TRBV9 and TRBJ2-7, the CDR3 gives the full variable domain: DSGVTQTPKHLITATGQRVTLRCSPRSGDLSVYWYQQSLDQGLQFLIQYYNGEERAKGNILERFSAQQFPDLHSELNLSSLELGDSALYFCASSVGVTSGGMQYFGPGTRLTVT.

This clonotype was recorded a few times. The chain recombines TRBV4-1 with TRBJ2-7, with 8 bases identical to TRBD1. The ends lost 2 bases at V and 6 bases at J; junction bases unmatched: 3. Germline CDR1 and CDR2: MGHRA and YSYEKL. This CDR3 contains 13 residues. The CDR3 coding sequence is TGCGCCAGCAGCCAATGGACAGGGTTCGAGCAGTACGTC. Its protein is CASSQWTGFEQYV.

This clonotype was counted only a few times. This chain joins TRBV7-9 and TRBJ1-2; a weak D match, TRBD1 (6 bases). The length of the CDR3 is 15 residues. In germline, CDR1 is SEHNR, CDR2 FQNEAQ (reference sequence). Trimming left V 0 bases short and J 4 bases short, with 12 bases between. CDR3 nucleotide sequence: TGTGCCAGCAGCTTAGCCGCAACAGGGACCTATGGCTACACCTTC. It codes for CASSLAATGTYGYTF.

The genes are TRBV5-6 and TRBJ1-2; TRBD1 might be the D (6 bases). CDR3 length: 15 amino acids. The V end was cut by 2 bases, the J end by 4 bases, with 15 bases between. Germline loops: CDR1 SGHDT, CDR2 YYEEEE. The CDR3 sequence is CASSFQGITPYGYTF. In nucleotides, the CDR3 is TGTGCCAGCAGCTTTCAGGGGATAACACCCTATGGCTACACCTTC.

This rearrangement joins TRBV5-1 to TRBJ2-5; D gene uncertain. There are 14 residues in the CDR3. The germline V and J ends were trimmed by 1 base and 5 bases, with 12 bases remaining between them. The germline gives CDR1 SGHRS, CDR2 YFSETQ. The CDR3 protein is CASSLPNLGETQYF. In DNA form, the CDR3 reads TGCGCCAGCAGCTTGCCTAACCTCGGGGAGACCCAGTACTTC.